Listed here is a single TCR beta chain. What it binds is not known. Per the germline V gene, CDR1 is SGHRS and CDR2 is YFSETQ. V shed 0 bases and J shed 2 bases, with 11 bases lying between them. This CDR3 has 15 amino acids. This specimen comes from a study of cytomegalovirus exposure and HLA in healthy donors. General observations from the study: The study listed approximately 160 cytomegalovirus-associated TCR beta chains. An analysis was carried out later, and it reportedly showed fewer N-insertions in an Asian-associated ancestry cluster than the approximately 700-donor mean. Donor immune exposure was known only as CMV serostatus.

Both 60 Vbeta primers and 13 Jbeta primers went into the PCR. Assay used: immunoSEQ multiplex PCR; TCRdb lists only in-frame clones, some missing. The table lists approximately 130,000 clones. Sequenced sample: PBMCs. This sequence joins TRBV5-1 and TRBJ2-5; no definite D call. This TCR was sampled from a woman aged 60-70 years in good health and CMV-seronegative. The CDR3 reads CASSLGSRKQETQYF. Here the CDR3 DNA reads TGCGCCAGCAGCTTGGGTAGTCGAAAACAAGAGACCCAGTACTTC.